This T cell receptor beta chain is from a study of blood T cell repertoires in COVID-19. TCRdb keeps only in-frame clones here, not all; method: immunoSEQ multiplex PCR. The sample consists of 150,000 to 200,000 clones, around 87% of them appearing once. The germline V gene encodes CDR1 SGHTS and CDR2 YDEGEE. The length of the CDR3 is 14 residues. V lost 0 bases, J lost 4 bases, and 7 bases lay in between. This clonotype originated in a man between 35 and 55 years old with active or convalescent COVID-19. Source material: peripheral blood. The chain joins TRBV5-8 to TRBJ1-4; D not resolved. CDR3 protein: CASSLGASNEKLFF. In nucleotides, the CDR3 is TGTGCCAGCAGCTTGGGCGCAAGTAATGAAAAACTGTTTTTT.